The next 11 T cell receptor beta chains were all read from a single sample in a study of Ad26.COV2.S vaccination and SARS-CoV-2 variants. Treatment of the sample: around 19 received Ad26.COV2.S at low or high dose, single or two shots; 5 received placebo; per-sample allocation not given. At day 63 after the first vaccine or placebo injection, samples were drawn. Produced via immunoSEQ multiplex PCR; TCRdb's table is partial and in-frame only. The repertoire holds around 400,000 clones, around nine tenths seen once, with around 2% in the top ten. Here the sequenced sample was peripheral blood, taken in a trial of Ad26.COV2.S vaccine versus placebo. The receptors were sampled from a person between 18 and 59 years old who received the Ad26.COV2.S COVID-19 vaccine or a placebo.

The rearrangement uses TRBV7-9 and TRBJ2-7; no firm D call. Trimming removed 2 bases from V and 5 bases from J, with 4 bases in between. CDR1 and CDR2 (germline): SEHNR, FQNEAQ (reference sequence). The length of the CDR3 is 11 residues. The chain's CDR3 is CASSLLDEQYF. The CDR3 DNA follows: TGTGCCAGCAGCTTACTCGACGAGCAGTACTTC. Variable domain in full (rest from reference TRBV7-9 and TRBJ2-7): DTGVSQNPRHKITKRGQNVTFRCDPISEHNRLYWYRQTLGQGPEFLTYFQNEAQLEKSRLLSDRFSAERPKGSFSTLEIQRTEQGDSAMYLCASSLLDEQYFGPGTRLTVT.

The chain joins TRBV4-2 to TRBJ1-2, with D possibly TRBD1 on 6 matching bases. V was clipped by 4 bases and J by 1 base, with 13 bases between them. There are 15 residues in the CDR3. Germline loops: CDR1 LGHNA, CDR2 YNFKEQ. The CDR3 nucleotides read TGTGCCAGCAGCCTGCGGGCAGGGGATAACTATGGCTACACCTTC. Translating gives CASSLRAGDNYGYTF.

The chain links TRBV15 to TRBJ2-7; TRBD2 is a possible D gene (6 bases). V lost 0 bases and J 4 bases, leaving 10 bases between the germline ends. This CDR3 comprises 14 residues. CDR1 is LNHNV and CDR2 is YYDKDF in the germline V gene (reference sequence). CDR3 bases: TGTGCCACCAGCAGAGATCAAGGGAGGTACGAGCAGTACTTC. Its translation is CATSRDQGRYEQYF.

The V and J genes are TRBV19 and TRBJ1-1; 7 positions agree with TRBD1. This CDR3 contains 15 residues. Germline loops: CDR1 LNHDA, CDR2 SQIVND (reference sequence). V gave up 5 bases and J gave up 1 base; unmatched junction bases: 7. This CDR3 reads CASSSNDRANTEAFF. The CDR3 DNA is TGTGCCAGTAGTTCAAACGACAGGGCGAACACTGAAGCTTTCTTT.

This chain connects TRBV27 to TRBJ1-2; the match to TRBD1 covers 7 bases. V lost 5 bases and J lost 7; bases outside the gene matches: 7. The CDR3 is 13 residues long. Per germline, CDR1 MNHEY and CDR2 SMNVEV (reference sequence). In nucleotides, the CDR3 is TGTGCCAGCAGTCCCCTAGGGGGCCCTGGCTACACCTTC. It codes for CASSPLGGPGYTF.

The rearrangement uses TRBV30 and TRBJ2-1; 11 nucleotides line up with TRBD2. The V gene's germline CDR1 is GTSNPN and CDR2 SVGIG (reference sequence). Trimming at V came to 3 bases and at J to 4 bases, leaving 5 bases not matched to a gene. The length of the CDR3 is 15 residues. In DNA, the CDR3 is TGTGCCTGGAGGCGAAGACTAGCGGGGTACAATGAGCAGTTCTTC. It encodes CAWRRRLAGYNEQFF.

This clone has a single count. The CDR3 here is CASSLEGGGTEAFF. CDR3 in DNA: TGTGCCAGCAGCCTGGAGGGCGGGGGCACTGAAGCTTTCTTT. The rearrangement links TRBV7-3 to TRBJ1-1; D might be TRBD1 (5 bases). V lost 5 bases and J 4 bases, leaving 14 bases between the germline ends. This CDR3 comprises 14 residues. Looked up from germline, CDR1 is SGHTA and CDR2 is FQGTGA.

In DNA, the CDR3 is TGTGCCTGGAGTGTATTGGACGAGCAGTACTTC. This codes for CAWSVLDEQYF. This chain connects TRBV30 to TRBJ2-7; D gene unclear. The CDR3 is made up of 11 amino acids. V lost 0 bases and J 5 bases, leaving 5 bases between the germline ends. Looked up from germline, CDR1 is GTSNPN and CDR2 is SVGIG (reference sequence).

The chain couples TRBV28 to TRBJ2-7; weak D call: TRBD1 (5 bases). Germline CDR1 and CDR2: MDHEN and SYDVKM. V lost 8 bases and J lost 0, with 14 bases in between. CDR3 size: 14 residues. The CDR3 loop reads CASSRRAYSYEQYF. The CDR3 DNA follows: TGTGCCAGCTCTCGCAGGGCTTACTCCTACGAGCAGTACTTC.

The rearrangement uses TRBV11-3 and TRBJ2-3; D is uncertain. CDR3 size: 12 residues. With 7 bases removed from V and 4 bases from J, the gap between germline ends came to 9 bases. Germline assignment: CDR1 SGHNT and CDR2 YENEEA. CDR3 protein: CASTQVADTQYF. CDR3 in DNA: TGTGCCAGCACTCAGGTGGCAGATACGCAGTATTTT. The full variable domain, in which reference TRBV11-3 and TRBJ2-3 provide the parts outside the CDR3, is EAGVVQSPRYKIIEKKQPVAFWCNPISGHNTLYWYLQNLGQGPELLIRYENEEAVDDSQLPKDRFSAERLKGVDSTLKIQPAELGDSAVYLCASTQVADTQYFGPGTRLTVL.

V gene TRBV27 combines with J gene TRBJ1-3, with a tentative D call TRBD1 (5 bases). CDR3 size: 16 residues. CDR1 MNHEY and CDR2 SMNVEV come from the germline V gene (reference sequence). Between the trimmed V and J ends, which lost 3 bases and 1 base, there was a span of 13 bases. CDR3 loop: CASSFRGVNSGNTIYF. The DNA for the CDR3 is TGTGCCAGCAGTTTTCGGGGGGTAAATTCTGGAAACACCATATATTTT.